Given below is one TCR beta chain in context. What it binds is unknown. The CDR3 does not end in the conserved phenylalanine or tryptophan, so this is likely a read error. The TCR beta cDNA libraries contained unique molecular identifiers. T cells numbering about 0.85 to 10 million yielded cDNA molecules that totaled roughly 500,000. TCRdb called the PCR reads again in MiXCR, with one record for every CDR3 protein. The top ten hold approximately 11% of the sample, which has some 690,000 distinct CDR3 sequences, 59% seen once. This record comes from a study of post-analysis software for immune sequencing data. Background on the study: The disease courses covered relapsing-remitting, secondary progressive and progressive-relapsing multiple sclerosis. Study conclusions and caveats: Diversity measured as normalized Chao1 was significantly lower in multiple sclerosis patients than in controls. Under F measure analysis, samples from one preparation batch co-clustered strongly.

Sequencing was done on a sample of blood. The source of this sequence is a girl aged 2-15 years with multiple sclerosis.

The DNA for the CDR3 is TGTGCCAGCAGTGAGGGGCCATACAATGAGCAGTTCGTC. Translated, it gives CASSEGPYNEQFV. The chain is built from TRBV6-1 and TRBJ2-1; D possibly corresponds to TRBD1 (5 bases). The CDR3 covers 13 residues. Trimming cost V 3 bases and J 4 bases, with 7 bases left between them. CDR1 MNHNS and CDR2 SASEGT come from the germline V gene.